Listed below are T cell receptor beta chains from one sample, sequenced in a study of T cells after posttransplantation cyclophosphamide. Data came from immunoSEQ multiplex PCR; TCRdb stores just in-frame clones and leaves some out. The table shows more than 20,000 clones, with around 90% occurring only once. This material consisted of PBMCs, taken after an allogeneic stem cell transplant with a calcineurin inhibitor and methotrexate. All receptors derive from a female patient aged 50-59 years who received an allogeneic stem cell transplant from an unrelated donor, was CMV-positive, and had chronic GVHD only. These T cells may partly come from the graft donor. The conserved cysteine and the conserved F or W are not part of the CDR3 here. D genes are given only for firm matches.

>TRBJ2-1|TRBV4-1|TRBD2
ASSPRGAYNEQF
>TRBJ2-7|TRBV29-1|TRBD1
SGRTGYEQY
>TRBJ2-7|TRBV18|NA
ASSPPPVVDPAGQVHSYEQY
>TRBJ1-1|TRBV4-2|TRBD1
ASSQETRGQGVNTEAF
>TRBJ2-7|TRBV28|TRBD2
ASSLAGGFWYEQY
>TRBJ2-5|TRBV27|NA
ASIFTRDQETQY
>TRBJ1-4|TRBV14|TRBD1
ASSPTGVLGKLF
>TRBJ2-7|TRBV5-6|NA
ASSLRRGSYEQY
>TRBJ1-1|TRBV4-1|NA
ASSLSIAVNTEAF
>TRBJ1-2|TRBV28|NA
ASGRLGGYT
>TRBJ2-7|TRBV4-3|NA
ASSQDPLATYEQY
>NA|TRBV6-1|NA
ASRVIQGSYEQY
>TRBJ2-1|TRBV30|NA
AWSYTGQYFEQF
>TRBJ2-7|TRBV5-4|TRBD2
ASSSLAGGVEQY
>TRBJ1-2|TRBV19|TRBD1
ASSSGTGNYGYT
>TRBJ1-4|TRBV25-1|NA
ASSEWGRSTNEKLF
>TRBJ1-1|TRBV6-5|NA
ASSRDRTTEAF
>TRBJ2-1|TRBV19|NA
ASSIGRGYEQF
>TRBJ2-7|TRBV4-1|TRBD1
ASSQGRRTGDYEQY
>TRBJ2-3|TRBV7-3|TRBD2
ASRVGLAGWTDTQY
>TRBJ2-1|TRBV10-3|NA
AISDRNYNEQF
>TRBJ2-7|TRBV28|NA
ASSSLQPSYEQY
>TRBJ2-7|TRBV7-2|TRBD2
ASSLAGTSGVFYEQY
>TRBJ1-5|TRBV7-2|TRBD1
ASSFRGRRQPQH
>TRBJ1-3|TRBV18|NA
ASSAYGSSGNTIY
>TRBJ2-1|TRBV6-1|NA
ASSSFNEQF
>TRBJ1-2|TRBV11-2|NA
ASTPTGPTGNT
>TRBJ2-5|TRBV7-8|NA
ASSLVRWKREETQY
>TRBJ1-4|TRBV7-9|NA
ASSLAGAGEKLF
>TRBJ2-3|TRBV5-1|TRBD2
ASSLARLANTDTQY
>TRBJ1-2|TRBV7-9|TRBD1
ASSFDRAGYT
>TRBJ2-7|TRBV5-4|TRBD2
ASSPGGSREPGEQY
>TRBJ2-5|TRBV9|TRBD1
ASSVAPPGQGLETQY